Shown below are 32 T cell receptor beta chains from a single sample sequenced in a study of cytomegalovirus exposure and HLA in healthy donors (dated by TCRdb to between 2016 and 2019). The library was obtained by the immunoSEQ multiplex PCR assay. For the multiplex PCR, a mixture combining 60 forward primers for TCR Vbeta segments and 13 reverse primers for TCR Jbeta segments was used. Not all clones reach the TCRdb copy of this immuneACCESS table, which keeps in-frame sequences only. Checked studies attribute under half of the gap to unresolved V genes and leave the rest unexplained. The sample records over 150,000 clones, roughly 84% of which are singletons. The biggest ten clones account for less than 0.3% of the sample. The sequencing input was PBMCs. The receptors derive from a girl under three years old in good health and CMV-seronegative.

The rearrangement links TRBV19 to TRBJ2-7, with a weak D call TRBD1 (5 bases). V was clipped by 3 bases and J by 6 bases, with 18 bases between them. The CDR3 has 15 amino acids. Germline CDR1 is LNHDA and CDR2 is SQIVND (reference sequence). In DNA form, the CDR3 reads TGTGCCAGTAGTATGCCCCCTGGGGCAGGCAGCGAGCAGTACTTC. Protein product: CASSMPPGAGSEQYF.

CDR3 nucleotides: TGTGCCAGCAGCGAAGGACTAACTCTTGGGCAGTTCTTC. Protein product: CASSEGLTLGQFF. This chain joins TRBV9 and TRBJ2-1; TRBD2 might be the D (6 bases). The V end lost 3 bases, the J end lost 12 bases, and 16 bases lay between the germline ends. CDR1 SGDLS and CDR2 YYNGEE come from the germline V gene. The CDR3 spans 13 residues.

The chain is built from TRBV4-1 and TRBJ2-5, with 16 positions matching TRBD2. The CDR3 has 16 residues. CDR1 is MGHRA and CDR2 is YSYEKL in the germline V gene. Trimming took 4 bases from V and 5 from J; bases not matched to a gene: 4. Here the CDR3 DNA reads TGCGCCAGCAGCCTTCCGGGACTAGCGGGGGGGGAGACCCAGTACTTC. Translation gives CASSLPGLAGGETQYF.

The V call is TRBV6-5, the J call TRBJ2-2, with D maybe TRBD1 (5 bases). Germline CDR1 is MNHEY and CDR2 is SVGAGI. Trimming took off 1 base at V and 7 bases at J, with 7 bases between the two ends. The CDR3 extends over 13 amino acids. CDR3 loop: CASSYYQGGELFF. The CDR3 DNA reads as TGTGCCAGCAGTTACTATCAGGGCGGGGAGCTGTTTTTT.

The chain links TRBV11-2 to TRBJ2-3; a possible D gene is TRBD2 (5 bases). Germline CDR1 reads SGHAT; CDR2 reads FQNNGV. This CDR3 comprises 16 residues. The V end was cut by 7 bases, the J end by 0 bases, with 17 bases between. The CDR3 loop reads CASNLLLGESTDTQYF. CDR3 DNA sequence: TGTGCCAGCAACCTCCTGCTCGGGGAAAGCACAGATACGCAGTATTTT.

Comment on this clone: Different DNA sequences within this sample yield the same CDR3. The genes are TRBV4-2 and TRBJ1-5; D unclear. The CDR3 spans 12 residues. Germline lookup yields CDR1 LGHNA and CDR2 YNFKEQ. V dropped 3 bases and J dropped 5 bases, with 5 bases sitting between them. CDR3 coding DNA: TGTGCCAGCAGCCAGGGAGATCAGCCCCAGCATTTT. Protein sequence: CASSQGDQPQHF.

The CDR3 reads CASSPKQGRNTEAFF. CDR3 sequence (DNA): TGCGCCAGCAGCCCCAAACAGGGTCGGAACACTGAAGCTTTCTTT. The chain has TRBV4-1 and TRBJ1-1, with a possible D match to TRBD1 (6 bases). The CDR3 totals 15 residues. V lost 4 bases and J lost 1, with 13 bases in between. Germline CDR1 and CDR2: MGHRA and YSYEKL.

The chain carries TRBV10-1 and TRBJ2-1, with no clear D. CDR3 length: 14 amino acids. Germline V CDR1 and CDR2: WNHNN, SYGVQD (reference sequence). The ends were cut back, 4 bases at V and 8 bases at J, with 15 bases in the middle. CDR3 coding DNA: TGCGCCAGCAGTGGAGAGGAGCCTCGGGATGAGCAGTTCTTC. Translating it yields CASSGEEPRDEQFF.

This sequence joins TRBV2 and TRBJ2-1, with 8 bases that match TRBD2. The V gene end was trimmed by 4 bases and the J gene end by 1 base; junction bases not matched to a gene: 3. CDR1 is SNHLY and CDR2 is FYNNEI in the germline V gene. This CDR3 spans 15 amino acids. In nucleotides, the CDR3 is TGTGCCAGCAGTGGGGGACTAGAGTCCTACAATGAGCAGTTCTTC. This translates into CASSGGLESYNEQFF.

The chain recombines TRBV5-4 with TRBJ2-3, with 9 nucleotides matching TRBD2. CDR1 is SGHNT and CDR2 is YYREEE in the germline V gene (reference sequence). The CDR3 length is 15 residues. With 5 bases clipped from V and 0 bases from J, the junction kept 4 bases outside the gene matches. The CDR3, as DNA: TGTGCCAGCAGAAACCTAGCGGGGAGCACAGATACGCAGTATTTT. Protein: CASRNLAGSTDTQYF.

The V call is TRBV30, the J call TRBJ1-5; the match to TRBD1 covers 8 bases. V lost 4 bases and J lost 7; bases outside the gene matches: 6. This CDR3 has 13 amino acids. The V gene's germline CDR1 is GTSNPN and CDR2 SVGIG (reference sequence). The CDR3 sequence: CAWTGGAGQPQHF. CDR3 sequence (DNA): TGTGCCTGGACAGGGGGCGCAGGCCAGCCCCAGCATTTT. Supplemented by reference TRBV30 and TRBJ1-5, the full variable domain reads SQTIHQWPATLVQPVGSPLSLECTVEGTSNPNLYWYRQAAGRGLQLLFYSVGIGQISSEVPQNLSASRPQDRQFILSSKKLLLSDSGFYLCAWTGGAGQPQHFGDGTRLSIL.

The rearrangement uses TRBV29-1 and TRBJ2-7; the match to TRBD1 covers 7 bases. CDR1 and CDR2 from the germline V gene are SQVTM and ANQGSEA. The CDR3 is 16 amino acids. The trim removed 6 bases at V and 0 bases at J, leaving 14 bases unmatched. The CDR3 protein is CSVPPPRAGGSYEQYF. CDR3 nucleotides: TGCAGCGTCCCCCCACCCCGGGCAGGGGGCTCCTACGAGCAGTACTTC.

This clone turned up a few times. The chain links TRBV7-9 to TRBJ1-6; weak D call: TRBD1 (6 bases). There are 15 residues in the CDR3. Germline CDR1 reads SEHNR; CDR2 reads FQNEAQ (reference sequence). Trimming left V 1 base short and J 13 bases short, with 17 bases between. DNA for the CDR3: TGTGCCAGCAGCTTAGTGGCGGGGGGCCCTTCGCCCCTCCACTTT. This encodes CASSLVAGGPSPLHF.

V usage is TRBV9 and J usage is TRBJ1-3; D is ambiguous. The CDR3 covers 14 residues. Germline V CDR1 and CDR2: SGDLS, YYNGEE. Trimming removed 0 bases at V and 2 bases at J, with 6 bases between. The CDR3 loop reads CASSVGQAGNTIYF. The CDR3 nucleotides are TGTGCCAGCAGCGTAGGTCAGGCTGGAAACACCATATATTTT. The entire variable domain, with the rest obtained from reference TRBV9 and TRBJ1-3, is as follows: DSGVTQTPKHLITATGQRVTLRCSPRSGDLSVYWYQQSLDQGLQFLIQYYNGEERAKGNILERFSAQQFPDLHSELNLSSLELGDSALYFCASSVGQAGNTIYFGEGSWLTVV.

The chain joins TRBV12-5 to TRBJ2-1; TRBD2 might be the D (6 bases). Between the trimmed V and J ends, which lost 7 bases and 7 bases, there was a span of 11 bases. The V gene's germline CDR1 is LGHNT and CDR2 FRNRAP. The CDR3 runs to 12 residues. The CDR3 loop is CASARDRNEQFF. The CDR3 DNA is TGTGCTAGTGCGCGGGATAGGAATGAGCAGTTCTTC.

V and J are TRBV6-5 and TRBJ2-7; TRBD1 matches at 7 bases. The CDR3 covers 15 residues. Trimming took 4 bases from V and 3 from J; bases not matched to a gene: 9. Germline V CDR1 and CDR2: MNHEY, SVGAGI. This CDR3 reads CASSSPGTAIYEQYF. CDR3 nucleotides: TGTGCCAGCAGTTCTCCCGGGACAGCAATCTACGAGCAGTACTTC.

The chain employs TRBV2 and TRBJ1-2; 7 bases align to TRBD1. CDR3 size: 12 residues. V gave up 8 bases and J gave up 4 bases; unmatched junction bases: 4. Germline V CDR1 and CDR2: SNHLY, FYNNEI. In DNA form, the CDR3 reads TGTGCCAGCGGGAACAGGGGCTATGGCTACACCTTC. This translates into CASGNRGYGYTF.

The CDR3 sequence: CASSVQQGLAEAFF. In DNA form, the CDR3 reads TGTGCCAGCAGCGTCCAACAGGGATTGGCGGAAGCTTTCTTT. V usage is TRBV9 and J usage is TRBJ1-1; perhaps TRBD1 as D (6 bases). V was trimmed by 2 bases and J by 8 bases, leaving 16 bases between them. The CDR3 is 14 amino acids. Germline CDR1 reads SGDLS; CDR2 reads YYNGEE.

This chain joins TRBV6-5 and TRBJ1-1, with 9 bases lining up with TRBD1. From germline, CDR1 is MNHEY and CDR2 SVGAGI. J lost 7 bases, V lost 0 bases, and 6 bases had no gene match. CDR3 size: 15 residues. The CDR3 loop reads CASSYSSGQGFEAFF. The CDR3 DNA follows: TGTGCCAGCAGTTACTCCTCGGGACAGGGATTTGAAGCTTTCTTT.

V is TRBV5-1 and J is TRBJ2-3; 7 nucleotides line up with TRBD2. The length of the CDR3 is 17 residues. Germline V gene data show CDR1 as SGHRS and CDR2 as YFSETQ. After removal of 6 bases from V and 0 bases from J, the junction contained 13 bases not matched to a gene. In DNA form, the CDR3 reads TGCGCCAGCAAAAGGAACGGGGGGATAACTAGCACAGATACGCAGTATTTT. This translates into CASKRNGGITSTDTQYF.

The chain links TRBV6-5 to TRBJ2-1; 9 bases are a match to TRBD2. The CDR3 is 14 amino acids. With 4 bases clipped from V and 8 bases from J, the junction kept 6 bases outside the gene matches. CDR1 and CDR2 from the germline V gene are MNHEY and SVGAGI. DNA for the CDR3: TGTGCCAGCAGTTTTAGCGGGAGAAGTGATGAGCAGTTCTTC. It yields the protein CASSFSGRSDEQFF.

This chain joins TRBV6-6 and TRBJ2-1; 8 nucleotides match TRBD1. The germline V gene encodes CDR1 MNHNY and CDR2 SVGAGI (reference sequence). This CDR3 comprises 16 residues. V shed 4 bases, J shed 3 bases, and the junction held 8 bases outside the gene matches. CDR3 sequence (DNA): TGTGCCAGCAGTTCCCGACAGGGGCATTACTACAATGAGCAGTTCTTC. It encodes CASSSRQGHYYNEQFF.

The V call is TRBV9, the J call TRBJ2-3; D not certain. CDR3 length: 17 residues. Germline lookup yields CDR1 SGDLS and CDR2 YYNGEE. V dropped 0 bases and J dropped 1 base, with 15 bases sitting between them. The CDR3 here is CASSVVGRREGTDTQYF. The CDR3 coding sequence is TGTGCCAGCAGCGTAGTGGGTAGGCGTGAGGGCACAGATACGCAGTATTTT. Full variable domain (missing parts from reference TRBV9 and TRBJ2-3): DSGVTQTPKHLITATGQRVTLRCSPRSGDLSVYWYQQSLDQGLQFLIQYYNGEERAKGNILERFSAQQFPDLHSELNLSSLELGDSALYFCASSVVGRREGTDTQYFGPGTRLTVL.

The chain links TRBV4-2 to TRBJ2-3; 8 positions agree with TRBD2. V shed 3 bases, J shed 2 bases, and the junction held 10 bases outside the gene matches. The CDR3 has 17 amino acids. Germline CDR1 is LGHNA and CDR2 is YNFKEQ. CDR3 DNA: TGTGCCAGCAGCCAGACAGAGCGGGGGAGCTACACAGATACGCAGTATTTT. Encoded protein: CASSQTERGSYTDTQYF.

The chain is built from TRBV14 and TRBJ2-7, with D perhaps matching TRBD2 (5 bases). Germline loops: CDR1 SGHDN, CDR2 FVKESK. This CDR3 spans 16 amino acids. V was shortened by 3 bases and J by 2 bases, with 17 bases between the two germline ends. The CDR3: CASSQSLSLVPYEQYF. CDR3 in DNA: TGTGCCAGCAGCCAGTCCCTTTCACTAGTACCCTACGAGCAGTACTTC.

CDR3 residues: CASSLLALTNEQFF. The CDR3 nucleotides read TGTGCCAGCAGCCTACTAGCGTTAACGAATGAGCAGTTCTTC. This rearrangement joins TRBV7-9 to TRBJ2-1; 7 bases agree with TRBD2. This CDR3 contains 14 residues. Trimming at V came to 5 bases and at J to 7 bases, leaving 8 bases not matched to a gene. Germline CDR1 reads SEHNR; CDR2 reads FQNEAQ (reference sequence).

Of note for this clone: Other DNA sequences in the same sample also yield this CDR3. The chain couples TRBV5-1 to TRBJ2-7; 11 nucleotides match TRBD2. V lost 1 base, J lost 3 bases, and 0 bases stayed unmatched. CDR1 and CDR2 (germline): SGHRS, YFSETQ. The CDR3 length is 14 residues. In nucleotides, the CDR3 is TGCGCCAGCAGCTTGACTAGCGGGAGCTACGAGCAGTACTTC. It is translated as CASSLTSGSYEQYF.

The gene calls are TRBV9 and TRBJ2-7; D is uncertain. CDR3 length equals 13 residues. Germline V gene sequence: CDR1 SGDLS, CDR2 YYNGEE. Trimming removed 4 bases from V and 4 bases from J, with 12 bases in between. Written as DNA, the CDR3 is TGTGCCAGCAGCCTAACTGAAGCTTACGAGCAGTACTTC. Translated, it gives CASSLTEAYEQYF.

The genes are TRBV5-1 and TRBJ2-3; 9 nucleotides match TRBD1. Germline values: CDR1 SGHRS, CDR2 YFSETQ. V lost 1 base to trimming and J lost 1 base; unmatched junction nucleotides: 7. The CDR3 is 17 amino acids. CDR3 loop: CASSLPRTGEGTDTQYF. DNA for the CDR3: TGCGCCAGCAGCTTGCCCAGGACAGGGGAGGGCACAGATACGCAGTATTTT. The full variable domain, its missing parts supplied by reference TRBV5-1 and TRBJ2-3, is KAGVTQTPRYLIKTRGQQVTLSCSPISGHRSVSWYQQTPGQGLQFLFEYFSETQRNKGNFPGRFSGRQFSNSRSEMNVSTLELGDSALYLCASSLPRTGEGTDTQYFGPGTRLTVL.

The chain employs TRBV9 and TRBJ2-2; 8 nucleotides agree with TRBD2. Germline assignment: CDR1 SGDLS and CDR2 YYNGEE. The CDR3 extends over 16 amino acids. The J segment lost 7 bases and the V segment lost 1 base, leaving 9 bases of the junction unmatched. This CDR3 reads CASSVRSAGVHGELFF. CDR3 bases: TGTGCCAGCAGCGTACGTTCAGCGGGAGTGCACGGGGAGCTGTTTTTT.

The chain joins TRBV29-1 to TRBJ2-5; 8 bases agree with TRBD1. The V and J ends lost 4 bases and 6 bases, in that order; junction bases with no gene match: 7. CDR1 is SQVTM and CDR2 is ANQGSEA in the germline V gene. This CDR3 contains 13 residues. CDR3 in amino acids: CSVVRDRQQTQYF. The CDR3 DNA reads as TGCAGCGTTGTCCGGGACAGGCAGCAGACCCAGTACTTC.

The chain combines TRBV19 with TRBJ2-3; 8 positions agree with TRBD2. From germline, CDR1 is LNHDA and CDR2 SQIVND (reference sequence). The trim removed 6 bases at V and 0 bases at J, leaving 8 bases unmatched. This CDR3 comprises 16 residues. CDR3 nucleotide sequence: TGTGCCAGTAGATCATTGAGCGGGAGTAGCACAGATACGCAGTATTTT. Translation gives CASRSLSGSSTDTQYF.